This entry lists 2 T cell receptor beta chains sequenced from one sample in a study of response to subunit inactivated influenza vaccine. TCRdb processed the RT-PCR reads anew with MiXCR; each CDR3 protein has one entry. The sample shows approximately 680,000 distinct CDR3 sequences, approximately 14% of them seen only once. This material consisted of PBMCs from blood, taken about 13 days after vaccination. Every receptor here comes from a middle-aged man who received an inactivated influenza vaccine.

The rearrangement links TRBV3-1 to TRBJ2-3; 7 bases agree with TRBD2. Germline V lookup: CDR1 LGHDT, CDR2 YNNKEL (reference sequence). There are 17 residues in the CDR3. J gave up 6 bases and V 1 base, and 13 bases lay outside the gene matches. The CDR3 protein is CASSQAETSAPWDTQYF. The CDR3 nucleotides are TGTGCCAGCAGCCAAGCGGAAACTAGCGCCCCGTGGGATACGCAGTATTTT.

J is TRBJ2-7 and V is TRBV28; 12 nucleotides line up with TRBD1. CDR3 length: 15 amino acids. V gave up 6 bases and J gave up 6 bases; unmatched junction bases: 9. Per germline, CDR1 MDHEN and CDR2 SYDVKM. DNA of the CDR3: TGTGCCAGCAGGACGACCGGGACAGGGGGCGGCGAGCAGTACTTC. Its translation is CASRTTGTGGGEQYF. The full variable domain, in which reference TRBV28 and TRBJ2-7 provide the parts outside the CDR3, is DVKVTQSSRYLVKRTGEKVFLECVQDMDHENMFWYRQDPGLGLRLIYFSYDVKMKEKGDIPEGYSVSREKKERFSLILESASTNQTSMYLCASRTTGTGGGEQYFGPGTRLTVT.